Sequencing of this T cell receptor beta chain was carried out in a study of shared clonotypes between healthy human individuals. Broader study findings: Against clonotypes common to all four donors, non-shared ones had lower generation probabilities.

This CDR3 is 13 amino acids long. The V gene's germline CDR1 is SQVTM and CDR2 ANQGSEA. V shed 6 bases, J shed 7 bases, and the junction held 11 bases outside the gene matches. Repertoires were generated with immunoSEQ multiplex PCR, while TCRdb's copy carries only in-frame clones and drops some. This table has 330,000 or so clones, about 74% appearing once. Each of the donors was a healthy adult who was HIV-negative and had not had a recent acute infection or vaccination. A remark on this clone: The antigen remains undetermined.

This chain uses TRBV29-1 with TRBJ2-7; 8 bases line up with TRBD1. Sequenced input: memory CD4+ T cells sorted from blood. As for subset: CD45RA-negative fraction. The sequence derives from a man aged 30 to 39 in good health. DNA for the CDR3: TGCAGCGTGGTCGCAGGGGGCGCGGGGGAGCAGTACTTC. This gives the protein CSVVAGGAGEQYF.